What follows are 23 T cell receptor beta chains derived from one specimen sequenced in a study of T cell repertoires in cytomegalovirus infection. TCRdb called the reads again in MiXCR, with one record for every CDR3 protein. The data contain around 750,000 distinct CDR3 sequences, 30% to 35% of them seen just once; the ten biggest clones take up 9.5% to 15%. These receptors' targets are unknown. The sequencing here drew on cultured CD8+ T cells from PBMCs, taken from culture after CMV antigen stimulation. The receptors here all came from a human donor in good health (CMV status not recorded). Some clones in this sample may be carry-over from other donors' samples.

At least ten counts were recorded for this clonotype. The chain recombines TRBV2 with TRBJ2-3; TRBD1 matches at 11 bases. Germline trimming cut 5 bases from V and 6 bases from J; bases unmatched to any gene: 10. The germline CDR1 and CDR2 sequences are SNHLY and FYNNEI. CDR3 size: 16 residues. The CDR3 DNA follows: TGTGCCAGCAGTAAAAGTGGACAGGGGGCGCGGGATACGCAGTATTTT. The encoded protein is CASSKSGQGARDTQYF.

This clonotype was seen only once. The CDR3 coding sequence is TGTGCCAGCACCAGGAAGGGTGGGGGCAGGGAGGATGGCTACACCTTC. This codes for CASTRKGGGREDGYTF. The chain couples TRBV7-6 to TRBJ1-2; tentative D call: TRBD1 (6 bases). CDR1 and CDR2 (germline): SGHVS, FNYEAQ. The ends were cut back, 7 bases at V and 6 bases at J, with 24 bases in the middle. This CDR3 spans 16 amino acids.

The rearrangement uses TRBV7-8 and TRBJ2-1; 8 nucleotides match TRBD1. The junction had 5 bases not matched to a gene; V was cut back by 3 bases and J by 4 bases. From germline, CDR1 is SGHVS and CDR2 FQNEAQ. The CDR3 extends over 15 amino acids. The CDR3 DNA sequence: TGTGCCAGCAGCTTCCGGACAGGGCCATACAATGAGCAGTTCTTC. Protein: CASSFRTGPYNEQFF.

This clonotype showed up just a few times. J is TRBJ1-1 and V is TRBV6-1; the match to TRBD1 covers 10 bases. The CDR3 is made up of 16 amino acids. Germline CDR1 MNHNS, CDR2 SASEGT. Losses at the gene ends were 5 bases for V and 5 bases for J; bases not matched to a gene: 11. CDR3 in DNA: TGTGCCAGCAGTAGTTTAGACAGGGGGCTTGGGACTGAAGCTTTCTTT. It yields the protein CASSSLDRGLGTEAFF.

The chain links TRBV29-1 to TRBJ1-1; D ambiguous. The CDR3 contains 14 residues. Germline CDR1 and CDR2: SQVTM and ANQGSEA. V was pared by 4 bases and J by 1 base, with 13 bases between. The CDR3 here is CSVVAGSGNTEAFF. In DNA form, the CDR3 reads TGCAGCGTTGTGGCGGGAAGCGGGAACACTGAAGCTTTCTTT.

This clonotype was seen a handful of times. The chain recombines TRBV7-9 with TRBJ2-1, with D perhaps being TRBD1 or TRBD2 (6 bases each). The CDR3 has 15 residues. The V end was cut by 5 bases, the J end by 4 bases, with 15 bases between. The germline V gene has CDR1 SEHNR and CDR2 FQNEAQ (reference sequence). The CDR3, as DNA: TGTGCCAGCAGCCTGGGACACGCGGGGTACAATGAGCAGTTCTTC. It yields the protein CASSLGHAGYNEQFF.

The J gene is TRBJ1-4, the V gene TRBV7-6; TRBD1 matches 7 bases. Germline CDR1 and CDR2: SGHVS and FNYEAQ. V lost 5 bases and J lost 3; bases outside the gene matches: 3. The CDR3 extends over 14 amino acids. The CDR3 DNA reads TGTGCCAGCAGCCGGACAGGACCTAATGAAAAACTGTTTTTT. As protein: CASSRTGPNEKLFF. Combining the CDR3 with reference TRBV7-6 and TRBJ1-4 gives the whole variable domain GAGVSQSPRYKVTKRGQDVALRCDPISGHVSLYWYRQALGQGPEFLTYFNYEAQQDKSGLPNDRFSAERPEGSISTLTIQRTEQRDSAMYRCASSRTGPNEKLFFGSGTQLSVL.

CDR3 DNA: TGCGCCAGCAGTGAGTCGATGGCCACTGAAGCTTTCTTT. This codes for CASSESMATEAFF. The chain joins TRBV10-1 to TRBJ1-1; D is unresolved. V lost 0 bases and J lost 4, with 6 bases in between. Germline V gene data show CDR1 as WNHNN and CDR2 as SYGVQD (reference sequence). The CDR3 extends over 13 amino acids.

The chain recombines TRBV19 with TRBJ2-2; D gene unclear. Trimming pared 3 bases from V and 7 bases from J, leaving 6 bases between. CDR3 size: 12 residues. In germline, CDR1 is LNHDA, CDR2 SQIVND (reference sequence). The CDR3 DNA reads TGTGCCAGTAGTATTATAGACGGGGAGCTGTTTTTT. Its translation is CASSIIDGELFF.

This chain uses TRBV2 with TRBJ2-1; D not certain. Trimming took off 6 bases at V and 4 bases at J, with 16 bases between the two ends. Germline values: CDR1 SNHLY, CDR2 FYNNEI. This CDR3 has 15 amino acids. The CDR3 DNA sequence: TGTGCCAGCAGGGAGATGAGAGTACTATACAATGAGCAGTTCTTC. Its translation: CASREMRVLYNEQFF.

This chain joins TRBV6-2 or TRBV6-3 and TRBJ2-1, with D unclear. V dropped 4 bases and J dropped 4 bases, with 11 bases sitting between them. There are 14 residues in the CDR3. Germline-derived CDR1 and CDR2 are MNHEY and SVGEGT. The DNA of the CDR3 is TGTGCCAGCAGTTTTGTCACCCCTTACAATGAGCAGTTCTTC. This sequence encodes CASSFVTPYNEQFF.

There are a few counts of this clonotype. The genes are TRBV7-6 and TRBJ1-1; D might be TRBD1 (5 bases). Trimming removed 5 bases at V and 5 bases at J, with 18 bases between. Germline lookup yields CDR1 SGHVS and CDR2 FNYEAQ. This CDR3 region has 15 residues. CDR3 loop: CASSPDRGYKTEAFF. The CDR3 region has the DNA TGTGCCAGCAGCCCAGACAGAGGGTATAAGACTGAAGCTTTCTTT.

This clonotype was seen a handful of times. V gene TRBV6-5 combines with J gene TRBJ1-2; D gene unclear. The CDR3 runs to 15 residues. Germline-derived CDR1 and CDR2 are MNHEY and SVGAGI. V was pared by 3 bases and J by 2 bases, with 13 bases between. This chain's CDR3 is CASSYNLGRNYGYTF. DNA for the CDR3: TGTGCCAGCAGTTATAACCTCGGACGGAACTATGGCTACACCTTC.

The DNA of the CDR3 is TGTGCCAGCAGTTTCACGGGACAGGGTAAAGGCTACGAGCAGTACTTC. It is translated as CASSFTGQGKGYEQYF. The chain couples TRBV6-5 to TRBJ2-7, with 9 bases identical to TRBD1. V shed 4 bases and J 3 bases; nucleotides not matched to a gene: 10. The CDR3 is made up of 16 amino acids. The germline V gene encodes CDR1 MNHEY and CDR2 SVGAGI.

This clonotype came up many times. V and J are TRBV7-2 and TRBJ1-1, with no clear D. This CDR3 region has 15 residues. Germline values: CDR1 SGHTA, CDR2 FQGNSA. Trimming removed 1 base from V and 0 bases from J, with 9 bases in between. The CDR3 nucleotides are TGTGCCAGCAGCTTAGATACATTCATGAACACTGAAGCTTTCTTT. Its translation: CASSLDTFMNTEAFF.

This chain links TRBV28 with TRBJ1-6; 7 positions match TRBD1. V shed 1 base, J shed 6 bases, and the junction held 6 bases outside the gene matches. This CDR3 is built from 16 residues. Germline CDR1 MDHEN, CDR2 SYDVKM. CDR3 nucleotide sequence: TGTGCCAGCAGTTTATTTGGACAGGACCTTAATTCACCCCTCCACTTT. Translating gives CASSLFGQDLNSPLHF.

The chain combines TRBV7-9 with TRBJ1-3, with TRBD1 identical over 8 bases. The CDR3 covers 15 residues. V lost 7 bases, J lost 0 bases, and 5 bases stayed unmatched. Germline CDR1 SEHNR, CDR2 FQNEAQ (reference sequence). CDR3 bases: TGTGCCAGCATTCCGGGACAGGCCTCTGGAAACACCATATATTTT. Protein sequence: CASIPGQASGNTIYF.

The V gene is TRBV29-1, the J gene TRBJ2-7; 7 bases line up with TRBD1. The J segment lost 5 bases and the V segment lost 3 bases, leaving 7 bases of the junction unmatched. There are 13 residues in the CDR3. The germline gives CDR1 SQVTM, CDR2 ANQGSEA. The DNA for the CDR3 is TGCAGCGTTGAGCTTGGGACAGCGAACGAGCAGTACTTC. Encoded protein: CSVELGTANEQYF.

The rearrangement links TRBV5-1 to TRBJ1-1; the D gene is possibly TRBD1 (6 bases). This CDR3 comprises 14 residues. Trimming shortened V by 4 bases and J by 8 bases, and 18 bases separated the two germline ends. The germline V gene has CDR1 SGHRS and CDR2 YFSETQ. The CDR3, as DNA: TGCGCCAGCAGCCCGGAGGGGGGATCCGCGGAAGCTTTCTTT. It encodes CASSPEGGSAEAFF.

V usage is TRBV6-1 and J usage is TRBJ2-5; 8 bases fit TRBD2. Trimming cost V 0 bases and J 3 bases; bases outside gene matches: 3. Looked up from germline, CDR1 is MNHNS and CDR2 is SASEGT. This CDR3 is built from 15 residues. As DNA, the CDR3 is TGTGCCAGCAGTGAAGCTGACGGGGGGGAAGAGACCCAGTACTTC. It encodes CASSEADGGEETQYF.

This clonotype was picked up many times. V usage is TRBV5-1 and J usage is TRBJ2-3, with D maybe TRBD2 (5 bases). The CDR3 is 17 residues long. V lost 2 bases and J lost 0, with 16 bases in between. In germline, CDR1 is SGHRS, CDR2 YFSETQ. The CDR3 DNA is TGCGCCAGCAGCTTTCGCCCTCGGGGAACTAGCACAGATACGCAGTATTTT. Translation gives CASSFRPRGTSTDTQYF.

This clonotype was seen many times. The rearrangement uses TRBV7-9 and TRBJ2-4; a possible D gene is TRBD1 (6 bases). Per the germline V gene, CDR1 is SEHNR and CDR2 is FQNEAQ (reference sequence). This CDR3 is 15 amino acids long. The ends were cut back, 5 bases at V and 7 bases at J, with 18 bases in the middle. The chain's CDR3 is CASSPDGGVANIQYF. The CDR3, as DNA: TGTGCCAGCAGCCCGGATGGGGGCGTAGCTAACATTCAGTACTTC. Full variable domain (missing parts from reference TRBV7-9 and TRBJ2-4): DTGVSQNPRHKITKRGQNVTFRCDPISEHNRLYWYRQTLGQGPEFLTYFQNEAQLEKSRLLSDRFSAERPKGSFSTLEIQRTEQGDSAMYLCASSPDGGVANIQYFGAGTRLSVL.

This clonotype was seen a few times. The CDR3 region is CASSYSSQGIAEAFF. The DNA of the CDR3 is TGTGCCAGCAGTTACTCGAGTCAGGGAATAGCTGAAGCTTTCTTT. The V gene is TRBV6-2 or TRBV6-3, the J gene TRBJ1-1, with D possibly matching TRBD1 (5 bases). The ends were cut back, 0 bases at V and 6 bases at J, with 14 bases in the middle. Germline CDR1 and CDR2: MNHEY and SVGEGT. This CDR3 region has 15 residues.